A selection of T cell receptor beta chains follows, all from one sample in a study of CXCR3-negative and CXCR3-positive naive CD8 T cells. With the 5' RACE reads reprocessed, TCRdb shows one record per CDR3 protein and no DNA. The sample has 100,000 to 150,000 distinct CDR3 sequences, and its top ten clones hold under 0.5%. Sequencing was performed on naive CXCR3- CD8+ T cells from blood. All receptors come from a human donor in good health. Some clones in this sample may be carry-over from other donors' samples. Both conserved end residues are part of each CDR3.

CDR3 protein: CSASEPEGLESYNEQFF
V gene: TRBV20-1
J gene: TRBJ2-1

CDR3 protein: CASSPDRPNEQFF
V gene: TRBV9
J gene: TRBJ2-1

CDR3 protein: CAGSLSGGAYEQYF
V gene: TRBV5-1
J gene: TRBJ2-7

CDR3 protein: CASSLETSGYYEQYF
V gene: TRBV4-2
J gene: TRBJ2-7

CDR3 protein: CASSLLWSTGELFF
V gene: TRBV28
J gene: TRBJ2-2

CDR3 protein: CASSLGGHEAFF
V gene: TRBV27
J gene: TRBJ1-1

CDR3 protein: CATSRRGPLWGGSSYNEQFF
V gene: TRBV15
J gene: TRBJ2-1

CDR3 protein: CASSLTTSGIYNEQFF
V gene: TRBV12-3/TRBV12-4
J gene: TRBJ2-1

CDR3 protein: CASSRTDSTYEQYF
V gene: TRBV12-3/TRBV12-4
J gene: TRBJ2-7

CDR3 protein: CASSGSGTSGIDTQYF
V gene: TRBV11-2
J gene: TRBJ2-3

CDR3 protein: CASSQVGGTGGFYSNQPQHF
V gene: TRBV3-1
J gene: TRBJ1-5

CDR3 protein: CASSQAPVDYEQYF
V gene: TRBV4-1
J gene: TRBJ2-7